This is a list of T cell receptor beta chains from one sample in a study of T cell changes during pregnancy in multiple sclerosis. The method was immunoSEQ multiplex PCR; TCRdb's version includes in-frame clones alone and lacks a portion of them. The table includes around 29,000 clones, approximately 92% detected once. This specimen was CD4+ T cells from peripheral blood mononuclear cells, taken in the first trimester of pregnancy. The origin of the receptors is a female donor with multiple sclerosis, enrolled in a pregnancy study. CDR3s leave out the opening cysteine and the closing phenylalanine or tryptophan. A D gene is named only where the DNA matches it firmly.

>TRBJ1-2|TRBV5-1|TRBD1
ASSLAFGTEYGYT
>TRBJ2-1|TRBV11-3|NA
ASSPRYEGEQF
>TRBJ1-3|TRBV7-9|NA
ASSRTQRRSSGNTIY
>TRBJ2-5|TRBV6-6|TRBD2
ATQTSGAWETQY
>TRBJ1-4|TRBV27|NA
ASGRRDEKLF
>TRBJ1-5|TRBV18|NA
ASSSQGSPSNQPQH
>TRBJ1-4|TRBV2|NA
ASSEVGGGKLF
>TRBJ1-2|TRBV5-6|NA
ASSTFRDYT
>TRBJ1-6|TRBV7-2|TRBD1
ASSYPGGSSPLH
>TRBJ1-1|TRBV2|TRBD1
ASSETGGSAF
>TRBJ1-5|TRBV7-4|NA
GEGLWQPQH
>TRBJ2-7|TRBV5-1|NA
ASSFAQGFPSYEQY
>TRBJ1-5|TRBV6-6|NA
ASSPPGWNQPQH
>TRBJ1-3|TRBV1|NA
TSSQVAGGGNTIY
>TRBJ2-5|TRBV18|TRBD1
ASSPLGQKGETQY
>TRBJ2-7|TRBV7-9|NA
ASSSFGEQY
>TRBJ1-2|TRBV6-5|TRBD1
ASSWDSDNYGYT
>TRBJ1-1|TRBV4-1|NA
ASSRTRSGETEAF
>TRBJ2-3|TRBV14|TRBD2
ASSQSLGGGARDTQY
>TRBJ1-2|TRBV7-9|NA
ASSLGVAGNYGYT
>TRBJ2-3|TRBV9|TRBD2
ASSAGLAGDTDTQY
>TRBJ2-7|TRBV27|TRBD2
ASSTGTSGVYEQY
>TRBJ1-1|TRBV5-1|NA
ASSVQVNGEAF
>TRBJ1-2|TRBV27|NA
ASIRLDGYT
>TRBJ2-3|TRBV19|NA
ASSIVTGFPTDTQY
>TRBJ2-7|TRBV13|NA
ASSLEGHRDYEQY
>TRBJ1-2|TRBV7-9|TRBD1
ASSLVEGAGYGYT
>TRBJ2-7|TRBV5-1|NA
ASSLGAGNSYEQY
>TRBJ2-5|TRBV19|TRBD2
ASSIRLAGDTETQY
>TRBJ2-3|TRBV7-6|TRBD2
ASSLGPSGGAGTDTQY
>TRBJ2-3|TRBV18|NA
ASSPVQGSRRGNTQY
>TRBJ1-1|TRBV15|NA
ATSRVHRAEAF
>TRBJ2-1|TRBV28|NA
ASSFGGSEQF
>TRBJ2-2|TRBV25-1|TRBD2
ASSPKRGGTGELF
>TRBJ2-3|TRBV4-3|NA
ASSQEAFRGTDTQY
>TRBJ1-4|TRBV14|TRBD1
ASSHPQPGQYNEKLF
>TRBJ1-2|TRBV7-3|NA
ASSPSTDYGYT
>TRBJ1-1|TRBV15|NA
ATSRDSGGRAF
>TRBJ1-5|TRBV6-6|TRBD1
ASKQTGNQPQH
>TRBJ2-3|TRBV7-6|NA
ASSLAGQSTDTQY
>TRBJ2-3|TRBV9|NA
ASSQRGTDTQY
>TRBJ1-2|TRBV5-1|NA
ASSLRAGANYGYT
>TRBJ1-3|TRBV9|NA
ASSVDGTNGNTIY
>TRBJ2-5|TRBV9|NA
ASSGGGPLRTQY
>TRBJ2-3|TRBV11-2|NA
ASSPTKATDTQY
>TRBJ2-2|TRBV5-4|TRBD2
ASSFSLAGGPGELF
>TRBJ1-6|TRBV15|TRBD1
ATSRSRTGPGRNSPLH
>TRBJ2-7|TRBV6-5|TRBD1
ASQDRGLYEQY
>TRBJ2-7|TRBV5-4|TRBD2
ASSLPGGLVADYEQY
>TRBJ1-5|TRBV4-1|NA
ASSQGGGNYQPQH
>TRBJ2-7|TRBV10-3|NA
AISEAETGRYEQY
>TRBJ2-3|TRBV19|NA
ASSIASAGTDTQY
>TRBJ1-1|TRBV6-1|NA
ASLYGGTEAF
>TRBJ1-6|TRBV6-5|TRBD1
ASTRQGNSPLH
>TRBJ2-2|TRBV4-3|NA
ASSQGVGGDSTGELF
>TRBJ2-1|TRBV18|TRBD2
ASSPGLAGGDNEQF
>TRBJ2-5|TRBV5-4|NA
ASSPSGGLETQY
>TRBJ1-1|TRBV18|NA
ASSDGMNTEAF
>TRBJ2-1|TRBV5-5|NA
ASSSPLFHEQF